A selection of T cell receptor beta chains follows, all from one sample in a study of T cells in Graves' hyperthyroidism and ophthalmopathy. TCRdb re-derived calls from the multiplex PCR reads in MiXCR, one entry per CDR3 protein. The table has 370,000 or so distinct CDR3 sequences, approximately 25% seen once. The sample taken for sequencing was blood. All receptors derive from a man aged 45-65 years with Graves' hyperthyroidism. Each CDR3 is given with its conserved first and last residue. Each record gives: J gene, clone size, V gene, D gene, CDR3 DNA, CDR3 protein. The D gene is left open where the match is weak. Clone size is given for some rows only: seen once, a few or many times, or a class if the clone is expanded.

J: TRBJ1-4; size: NA; V: TRBV3-1; D: TRBD1; DNA: TGTGCCAGCGGGACAGGGCTCTTTAATGAAAAACTGTTTTTT; CDR3: CASGTGLFNEKLFF
J: TRBJ2-1; size: NA; V: TRBV14; D: TRBD1; DNA: TGTGCCAGCAGCCAAGATTGGGGACAGGGAAACAATGAGCAGTTCTTC; CDR3: CASSQDWGQGNNEQFF
J: TRBJ2-3; size: few; V: TRBV10-3; D: NA; DNA: TGTGCCATCAGTGAGTCGGTCGTCAACACAGATACGCAGTATTTT; CDR3: CAISESVVNTDTQYF
J: TRBJ2-1; size: many; V: TRBV27; D: NA; DNA: TGTGCCAGCAGTCCTTCGCGGGAACGCTACAATGAGCAGTTCTTC; CDR3: CASSPSRERYNEQFF
J: TRBJ2-3; size: few; V: TRBV20-1; D: TRBD2; DNA: TGCAGTGCTCCCTTAGCGGGAGTGGCAGATACGCAGTATTTT; CDR3: CSAPLAGVADTQYF
J: TRBJ2-3; size: many; V: TRBV12-3/TRBV12-4; D: TRBD2; DNA: TGTGCCAGCAGGCCGGGACTAGCGGGAATCGGTACAGATACGCAGTATTTT; CDR3: CASRPGLAGIGTDTQYF
J: TRBJ2-1; size: few; V: TRBV10-3; D: NA; DNA: TGTGCCATCAGTGAGTCCGAGGGGCAAATTAACAATGAGCAGTTCTTC; CDR3: CAISESEGQINNEQFF
J: TRBJ2-3; size: NA; V: TRBV20-1; D: NA; DNA: TGCAGTGCCTTCGTCCGGGGACTTAGCACAGATACGCAGTATTTT; CDR3: CSAFVRGLSTDTQYF
J: TRBJ1-1; size: NA; V: TRBV19; D: NA; DNA: TGTGCCAGTAGTATAGAGGGTCTCCCGGGAGCTGAAGCTTTCTTT; CDR3: CASSIEGLPGAEAFF
J: TRBJ2-3; size: NA; V: TRBV29-1; D: TRBD2; DNA: TGCAGCGTTGAAGGTGCGGGAGGGCCTAGAGATACGCAGTATTTT; CDR3: CSVEGAGGPRDTQYF
J: TRBJ2-7; size: few; V: TRBV19; D: TRBD1; DNA: TGTGCCAGTAGTACGGGACAGGGCGAGAGGAACGAGCAGTACTTC; CDR3: CASSTGQGERNEQYF
J: TRBJ2-7; size: NA; V: TRBV29-1; D: TRBD1; DNA: TGCAGCGTCCAAGGACAGGCGTCCTACGAGCAGTACTTC; CDR3: CSVQGQASYEQYF
J: TRBJ2-5; size: few; V: TRBV7-9; D: NA; DNA: TGTGCCAGCAGCCTTAACGGGTACAGGCAAAAAGAGACCCAGTACTTC; CDR3: CASSLNGYRQKETQYF
J: TRBJ2-7; size: few; V: TRBV7-9; D: TRBD2; DNA: TGTGCCAGCAGCTCTCTAGCGGGTGAATTCACCTACGAGCAGTACTTC; CDR3: CASSSLAGEFTYEQYF
J: TRBJ1-3; size: many; V: TRBV28; D: NA; DNA: TGTGCCAGCAGTCCCTTCAGGGTTACTGGAAACACCATATATTTT; CDR3: CASSPFRVTGNTIYF
J: TRBJ2-2; size: NA; V: TRBV5-1; D: NA; DNA: TGCGCCAGTAGGACGGAGGGGAACACCGGGGAGCTGTTTTTT; CDR3: CASRTEGNTGELFF
J: TRBJ1-4; size: many; V: TRBV27; D: NA; DNA: TGTGCCAGCAGTCCCTGGCAGGGCCTAACGGATGAAAAACTGTTTTTT; CDR3: CASSPWQGLTDEKLFF
J: TRBJ2-1; size: NA; V: TRBV24-1; D: NA; DNA: TGTGCCACCAGTGATTTTCAGGGGCTTAGGAATGAGCAGTTCTTC; CDR3: CATSDFQGLRNEQFF
J: TRBJ1-6; size: NA; V: TRBV2; D: NA; DNA: TGTGCCAGCAGTGATTACAGGGAAGCACCCCTCCACTTT; CDR3: CASSDYREAPLHF
J: TRBJ2-7; size: few; V: TRBV5-1; D: TRBD1; DNA: TGCGCCAGCAGCGCAAGACAGGGCAGCTCCTACGAGCAGTACTTC; CDR3: CASSARQGSSYEQYF
J: TRBJ1-2; size: NA; V: TRBV5-1; D: TRBD1; DNA: TGCGCCAGCAGCTTGGAGGGACAGCTGGGAGGCTACACCTTC; CDR3: CASSLEGQLGGYTF
J: TRBJ2-1; size: few; V: TRBV6-1; D: TRBD2; DNA: TGTGCCAGCAGGGAGTTGGGACTAGCGGGAGTAGATGAGCAGTTCTTC; CDR3: CASRELGLAGVDEQFF
J: TRBJ2-6; size: few; V: TRBV2; D: TRBD2; DNA: TGTGCCAGCAAGCGACTAGCGGGAGGGACCGGGGCCAACGTCCTGACTTTC; CDR3: CASKRLAGGTGANVLTF
J: TRBJ1-2; size: NA; V: TRBV7-9; D: NA; DNA: TGTGCCAGCAGCTTAGTCATTACCTTC; CDR3: CASSLVITF
J: TRBJ2-3; size: NA; V: TRBV29-1; D: NA; DNA: TGCAGCGTTGAAGACGGGAGTACAGATACGCAGTATTTT; CDR3: CSVEDGSTDTQYF
J: TRBJ1-6; size: NA; V: TRBV6-2/TRBV6-3; D: NA; DNA: TGTGCCAGCAGTTACCCCGGGACAAGTAATTCACCCCTCCACTTT; CDR3: CASSYPGTSNSPLHF
J: TRBJ2-3; size: many; V: TRBV12-3/TRBV12-4; D: TRBD1; DNA: TGTGCCAGCAGCCGGGACAGGGCAACAGATACGCAGTATTTT; CDR3: CASSRDRATDTQYF
J: TRBJ2-5; size: NA; V: TRBV15; D: NA; DNA: TGTGCCACCAGCAGAGGCAGTGGGTCCCAAGAGACCCAGTACTTC; CDR3: CATSRGSGSQETQYF
J: TRBJ2-6; size: many; V: TRBV11-2; D: TRBD1; DNA: TGTGCCAGTCGGACAGGGTCCTCTTCGGGGGGGGCCAACGTCCTGACTTTC; CDR3: CASRTGSSSGGANVLTF
J: TRBJ2-2; size: few; V: TRBV5-1; D: TRBD1; DNA: TGCGCCAGCAGCCAACGACAGGGTAACACCGGGGAGCTGTTTTTT; CDR3: CASSQRQGNTGELFF
J: TRBJ2-7; size: NA; V: TRBV27; D: NA; DNA: TGTGCCAGCAGTTTATCTTGGGGCTACGAGCAGTACTTC; CDR3: CASSLSWGYEQYF
J: TRBJ2-5; size: few; V: TRBV7-7; D: NA; DNA: TGTGCCAGCAGCTCCTGGCCCGAGCAGACCCAGTACTTC; CDR3: CASSSWPEQTQYF
J: TRBJ1-1; size: once; V: TRBV6-1; D: TRBD1; DNA: TGTGCCAGCAGGGACAGGACCCGAGCTTTCTTT; CDR3: CASRDRTRAFF
J: TRBJ2-3; size: NA; V: TRBV24-1; D: NA; DNA: TGTGCCACCAGTGATTTGGTGGGAGGATGGGGCACAGATACGCAGTATTTT; CDR3: CATSDLVGGWGTDTQYF
J: TRBJ2-3; size: NA; V: TRBV14; D: TRBD2; DNA: TGTGCCAGCAATCCGGGGGGGAGCACAGATACGCAGTATTTT; CDR3: CASNPGGSTDTQYF
J: TRBJ2-1; size: NA; V: TRBV19; D: NA; DNA: TGTGCCAGTAGTATTGCCGGGGGCCTTTCCTACAATGAGCAGTTCTTC; CDR3: CASSIAGGLSYNEQFF
J: TRBJ2-1; size: NA; V: TRBV11-2; D: TRBD2; DNA: TGTGCCAGCAGGCTCCTGAGCGGGAATAACAATGAGCAGTTCTTC; CDR3: CASRLLSGNNNEQFF
J: TRBJ1-1; size: many; V: TRBV13; D: NA; DNA: TGTGCCAGCAGCTTAAGCGAGACAGCTAACACTGAAGCTTTCTTT; CDR3: CASSLSETANTEAFF
J: TRBJ2-5; size: NA; V: TRBV9; D: TRBD2; DNA: TGTGCCAGCAGCACATCAAGCGGGAGTGAGACCCAGTACTTC; CDR3: CASSTSSGSETQYF